Listed below are T cell receptor beta chains from one sample, sequenced in a study of monozygotic twins with inflammatory bowel disease. TCRdb re-called the 5' RACE reads; one entry per CDR3 protein, DNA not given. This sample contains 400,000 or so distinct CDR3 sequences. Sequencing was done on a sample of blood. These receptors came from a human donor with ulcerative colitis or Crohn's disease, or a healthy co-twin of an affected twin (not recorded which). The CDR3 runs from the conserved cysteine through the conserved F or W.

v_call: TRBV7-2; j_call: TRBJ2-4; cdr3_length: 13; cdr3_aa: CASSWGVTSVQYF
v_call: TRBV20-1; j_call: TRBJ1-6; cdr3_length: 14; cdr3_aa: CSARDGTYNSPLHF
v_call: TRBV5-1; j_call: TRBJ2-7; cdr3_length: 16; cdr3_aa: CASSLYGAGANYEQYF
v_call: TRBV20-1; j_call: TRBJ1-5; cdr3_length: 13; cdr3_aa: CSAPTGFNQPQHF
v_call: TRBV24-1; j_call: TRBJ2-1; cdr3_length: 16; cdr3_aa: CATSDSGLAGYNEQFF
v_call: TRBV4-1; j_call: TRBJ2-3; cdr3_length: 16; cdr3_aa: CASSQDAAGEPDTQYF
v_call: TRBV20-1; j_call: TRBJ2-1; cdr3_length: 11; cdr3_aa: CSASLINEQFF
v_call: TRBV5-1; j_call: TRBJ2-3; cdr3_length: 16; cdr3_aa: CASSSRAAAGTDTQYF
v_call: TRBV28; j_call: TRBJ1-2; cdr3_length: 14; cdr3_aa: CASLGGRHNYGYTF
v_call: TRBV7-9; j_call: TRBJ2-1; cdr3_length: 16; cdr3_aa: CASSLGGGRAFNEQFF
v_call: TRBV4-1; j_call: TRBJ2-3; cdr3_length: 17; cdr3_aa: CASSRSFGTSGTDTQYF
v_call: TRBV5-6; j_call: TRBJ2-3; cdr3_length: 14; cdr3_aa: CASSFQAGGVTQYF
v_call: TRBV25-1; j_call: TRBJ2-3; cdr3_length: 14; cdr3_aa: CASSASGGPDTQYF
v_call: TRBV11-2; j_call: TRBJ2-1; cdr3_length: 15; cdr3_aa: CASSAILSGGDEQFF
v_call: TRBV28; j_call: TRBJ2-7; cdr3_length: 15; cdr3_aa: CASSFFRDTSYEQYF
v_call: TRBV7-6; j_call: TRBJ2-7; cdr3_length: 14; cdr3_aa: CASSRGQVDYEQYF
v_call: TRBV7-9; j_call: TRBJ2-1; cdr3_length: 15; cdr3_aa: CASSPQGPLYNEQFF
v_call: TRBV6-2/TRBV6-3; j_call: TRBJ1-1; cdr3_length: 15; cdr3_aa: CASSDRRQSNTEAFF
v_call: TRBV6-1; j_call: TRBJ2-1; cdr3_length: 15; cdr3_aa: CASRPPGGLYNEQFF
v_call: TRBV7-8; j_call: TRBJ1-5; cdr3_length: 15; cdr3_aa: CASSLVGGAGQPQHF
v_call: TRBV7-8; j_call: TRBJ2-7; cdr3_length: 12; cdr3_aa: CASSHLFYEQYF
v_call: TRBV9; j_call: TRBJ2-7; cdr3_length: 15; cdr3_aa: CASSEQGSSAYEQYF
v_call: TRBV5-4; j_call: TRBJ2-3; cdr3_length: 16; cdr3_aa: CASSLPPSGRTDTQYF
v_call: TRBV6-6; j_call: TRBJ1-1; cdr3_length: 14; cdr3_aa: CASSSPRQGGEAFF
v_call: TRBV21-1; j_call: TRBJ2-7; cdr3_length: 16; cdr3_aa: CASTQRGLVPSDEQYF
v_call: TRBV5-1; j_call: TRBJ2-3; cdr3_length: 16; cdr3_aa: CASMRDSSVVADTQYF
v_call: TRBV5-5; j_call: TRBJ2-2; cdr3_length: 16; cdr3_aa: CASSPGRWGATGELFF
v_call: TRBV7-6; j_call: TRBJ2-7; cdr3_length: 13; cdr3_aa: CASSLMSSYEQYF
v_call: TRBV18; j_call: TRBJ2-1; cdr3_length: 16; cdr3_aa: CASSPPPGEGYNEQFF
v_call: TRBV7-9; j_call: TRBJ1-4; cdr3_length: 16; cdr3_aa: CASSDNSGTANEKLFF
v_call: TRBV5-1; j_call: TRBJ2-2; cdr3_length: 17; cdr3_aa: CASSPSKQGPNTGELFF
v_call: TRBV29-1; j_call: TRBJ1-5; cdr3_length: 14; cdr3_aa: CSVATGGANQPQHF
v_call: TRBV20-1; j_call: TRBJ1-5; cdr3_length: 13; cdr3_aa: CSAKGSGNQPQHF
v_call: TRBV4-3; j_call: TRBJ2-7; cdr3_length: 16; cdr3_aa: CASSQDQETGLVEQYF
v_call: TRBV5-1; j_call: TRBJ2-1; cdr3_length: 15; cdr3_aa: CASRGGRLSYNEQFF
v_call: TRBV5-4; j_call: TRBJ2-1; cdr3_length: 14; cdr3_aa: CASSLVARWNEQFF
v_call: TRBV20-1; j_call: TRBJ2-1; cdr3_length: 18; cdr3_aa: CSAIEVGTSGSLYNEQFF
v_call: TRBV5-1; j_call: TRBJ2-5; cdr3_length: 12; cdr3_aa: CASSRDKETQYF
v_call: TRBV12-3/TRBV12-4; j_call: TRBJ1-2; cdr3_length: 12; cdr3_aa: CASSQSVGGYTF
v_call: TRBV7-2; j_call: TRBJ2-4; cdr3_length: 14; cdr3_aa: CASSLGGRGNIQYF
v_call: TRBV30; j_call: TRBJ2-1; cdr3_length: 12; cdr3_aa: CAWSAVNNEQFF
v_call: TRBV7-6; j_call: TRBJ1-2; cdr3_length: 14; cdr3_aa: CASSPNRDSGGYTF
v_call: TRBV19; j_call: TRBJ2-1; cdr3_length: 15; cdr3_aa: CASRDPPVTGGVQFF
v_call: TRBV24-1; j_call: TRBJ1-4; cdr3_length: 15; cdr3_aa: CATSDPRVNNEKLFF
v_call: TRBV7-2; j_call: TRBJ2-2; cdr3_length: 12; cdr3_aa: CASSLFKRELFF
v_call: TRBV12-3/TRBV12-4; j_call: TRBJ1-2; cdr3_length: 16; cdr3_aa: CASSRPGQGADYGYTF
v_call: TRBV7-2; j_call: TRBJ2-3; cdr3_length: 13; cdr3_aa: CASSPERADTQYF
v_call: TRBV11-2; j_call: TRBJ1-1; cdr3_length: 16; cdr3_aa: CASSLASGDLNTEAFF
v_call: TRBV6-5; j_call: TRBJ2-7; cdr3_length: 15; cdr3_aa: CASSYRGDRAYEQYF
v_call: TRBV6-6; j_call: TRBJ2-5; cdr3_length: 14; cdr3_aa: CASGRLPGQETQYF
v_call: TRBV29-1; j_call: TRBJ2-6; cdr3_length: 12; cdr3_aa: CSVLSGANVLTF
v_call: TRBV28; j_call: TRBJ2-1; cdr3_length: 15; cdr3_aa: CASTPLGTGGNEQFF
v_call: TRBV25-1; j_call: TRBJ1-1; cdr3_length: 13; cdr3_aa: CASSESGRTEAFF
v_call: TRBV7-9; j_call: TRBJ2-7; cdr3_length: 14; cdr3_aa: CASSSDRGSFGQYF
v_call: TRBV4-3; j_call: TRBJ2-7; cdr3_length: 15; cdr3_aa: CASSQAQGVSYEQYF